Given below is one T cell receptor (beta chain) in context. This clonotype occurred many times. Its antigen is not yet known. No clone much larger than this one lies a single base away; base qualities are absent. This record comes from a study of CD8 T cells in ankylosing spondylitis (dated by TCRdb to the late 2010s). In the study overall: T cell receptor beta repertoires were profiled in healthy donors and ankylosing spondylitis patients so that disease-linked TCR variants could be found. In total, the full study cohort was made up of about 99 healthy donors and some 26 ankylosing spondylitis patients. Peripheral blood samples were taken, and synovial fluid was additionally collected from ankylosing spondylitis patients. Study-wide conclusions, independent of this receptor: According to the report, matched synovial fluid samples from ankylosing spondylitis patients were significantly enriched for the disease-linked clones. A TCR beta motif of several highly homologous amino acid variants appeared characteristic of blood from ankylosing spondylitis patients. In peripheral blood, the disease-linked clones were found at relatively low frequencies and had a CD8+ phenotype. Some of the motif variants had been reported before in the synovial fluid and blood of reactive arthritis patients, a finding that suggests common disease-initiation mechanisms.

Sequencing relied on an Illumina HiSeq 2500. Quantitative 5'-RACE with molecular barcodes was the method used to prepare the TCR beta libraries. As for how the authors treated the data: To identify disease-linked TCR variants, a new computational method was used, one built on a probabilistic model of VDJ rearrangement. Clones were called with MiXCR by TCRdb after fastp trimmed the public reads at Q25, and only in-frame beta chains were retained. A single entry per CDR3 protein holds the most common genes and DNA from its merged rows. The V and J calls and clone size come from TCRdb's table, not from the authors' own analysis. Recorded for this sample are 670,000 or so distinct CDR3 sequences; about 20% of them occurred a single time. The ten largest account for under 20% of the sample. There are 15 amino acids in the CDR3, from cysteine to phenylalanine inclusive. The entry retains the CDR3 DNA only, 45 bases that are in frame from base 1. For this chain, trimming is 5 bases at the V end and 1 base at the J end, and the number of junction bases without a gene match is 4.

Specimen: blood, either unsorted or a sorted T cell fraction (not recorded which). The chain couples TRBV12-3 or TRBV12-4 to TRBJ2-3; 9 junctional bases match TRBD1. The TCR was taken from a male donor with ankylosing spondylitis. The nucleotide sequence is given as TGTGCCAGCAGTCCCCGGGACAGGGGCACAGATACGCAGTATTTT. It encodes CASSPRDRGTDTQYF.